A selection of T cell receptor beta chains follows, all from one sample in a study of response to subunit inactivated influenza vaccine. TCRdb redid the calling of the RT-PCR reads with MiXCR, one entry per CDR3 protein. In the table there are approximately 520,000 distinct CDR3 sequences, more than 15% of which are singletons. This sample comprised CD4+ T cells sorted from PBMCs, obtained about 24 months after vaccination. Receptor source: a man between 50 and 70 years old who received an inactivated influenza vaccine. The CDR3 runs from the conserved cysteine through the conserved F or W. Each record gives: V gene, D gene, J gene, clone size, CDR3 DNA, CDR3 protein. The D gene is left open where the match is weak. Where a row states a size, it is once, few, many or the class of an expanded clone; other rows omit it.

TRBV4-2	TRBD1	TRBJ1-4	many	TGTGCCAGCAGCCAAGATCTGGCAGGGGGCTCAACTAATGAAAAACTGTTTTTT	CASSQDLAGGSTNEKLFF
TRBV7-2	-	TRBJ2-1	many	TGTGCCAGCAGCTTAGCGCTACGTGAGCAGTTCTTC	CASSLALREQFF
TRBV29-1	-	TRBJ1-1	many	TGCAGCGTGGAAAAGGGACAGAACACTGAAGCTTTCTTT	CSVEKGQNTEAFF
TRBV7-2	-	TRBJ2-5	-	TGTGCCAGCAGCTTAGGTCTTACTTCGGAGACCCAGTACTTC	CASSLGLTSETQYF
TRBV18	TRBD1	TRBJ1-1	-	TGTGCCAGCTCACCCCCCTCGACAGGGGTGAACACTGAAGCTTTCTTT	CASSPPSTGVNTEAFF
TRBV12-3/TRBV12-4	-	TRBJ1-5	few	TGTGCCAGCAGTTTCTCGGACATCAATCAGCCCCAGCATTTT	CASSFSDINQPQHF
TRBV16	-	TRBJ1-6	many	TGTGCCAGCAGCCCCCAGTCAGGATTCAGTTCACCCCTCCACTTT	CASSPQSGFSSPLHF
TRBV15	-	TRBJ1-1	-	TGTGCCACCAGCAGAGATATTTCGGCAGGTTGGGTGGCTGAAGCTTTCTTT	CATSRDISAGWVAEAFF
TRBV20-1	TRBD2	TRBJ2-1	-	TGCAGTGTAAGGCGAGGACTAGCGGGGGGGAAGAATGAGCAGTTCTTC	CSVRRGLAGGKNEQFF
TRBV7-2	TRBD2	TRBJ2-1	-	TGTGCCAGCAGCCGAAATCCCGCCGGGGGGGAGCAGTTCTTC	CASSRNPAGGEQFF
TRBV3-1	TRBD2	TRBJ2-2	few	TGTGCCAGCAGCCAAAGGTCGGGACTAAGTTCCGGGGAGCTGTTTTTT	CASSQRSGLSSGELFF
TRBV20-1	-	TRBJ2-3	-	TGCAGTGCTGCAGCCGGACCTAGAGCTGTAGATACGCAGTATTTT	CSAAAGPRAVDTQYF
TRBV2	-	TRBJ2-6	few	TGTGCCAGCACCTGGGCTGATTCTGGGGCCAACGTCCTGACTTTC	CASTWADSGANVLTF
TRBV7-2	TRBD2	TRBJ2-3	few	TGTGCCAGCAGCTTATTCCCAGCGGGAGTCACAGATACGCAGTATTTT	CASSLFPAGVTDTQYF
TRBV3-1	-	TRBJ1-3	-	TGTGCCAGCTGGGACGGAAAATTTGGAAACACCATATATTTT	CASWDGKFGNTIYF
TRBV20-1	TRBD1	TRBJ1-6	few	TGCAGTGCGGGACAGGGGGGGAATAATTCACCCCTCCACTTT	CSAGQGGNNSPLHF
TRBV5-1	-	TRBJ2-3	few	TGCGCCAGCAGCCCCCAGCGGCCCGGGGCAGATACGCAGTATTTT	CASSPQRPGADTQYF
TRBV10-3	-	TRBJ2-2	-	TGTGCCATCAGCCCGGGACACGGAAACACCGGGGAGCTGTTTTTT	CAISPGHGNTGELFF
TRBV18	TRBD1	TRBJ1-1	-	TGTGCCAGCTCAATTGCCGTCCGGGACAGGACCATGAACACTGAAGCTTTCTTT	CASSIAVRDRTMNTEAFF
TRBV7-2	-	TRBJ2-5	-	TGTGCCAGCAGCTACGGCGGGGGCCGGGAGACCCAGTACTTC	CASSYGGGRETQYF
TRBV11-1	-	TRBJ1-1	-	TGTGCCAGCAGCTTTCAAAGGGGTTCAGAAGCTTTCTTT	CASSFQRGSEAFF
TRBV11-1	-	TRBJ2-4	few	TGTGCCAGCAGCTTAAACTCGGGACGGACAACTGTGACCGAAAACATTCAGTACTTC	CASSLNSGRTTVTENIQYF
TRBV4-3	-	TRBJ2-7	few	TGCGCCAGCAGCGCCACGGGGGCCGACGAGCAGTACTTC	CASSATGADEQYF
TRBV3-1	-	TRBJ2-5	-	TGTGCCAGCAGCCCCCGCCGGACAGTCCAAGAGACCCAGTACTTC	CASSPRRTVQETQYF
TRBV15	TRBD1	TRBJ2-7	-	TGTGCCACCAGCAGCGTCAGGGGGGAGCAGTACTTC	CATSSVRGEQYF
TRBV12-3/TRBV12-4	-	TRBJ2-5	-	TGTGCCAGCAGTTCAGGGGCGGAGGTCTTACAAGAGACCCAGTACTTC	CASSSGAEVLQETQYF
TRBV28	-	TRBJ1-2	-	TGTGCCACCTGGACGGTGAACTATGGCTACACCTTC	CATWTVNYGYTF
TRBV28	-	TRBJ1-5	-	TGTGCCAGCAGTTCTTATAGGGGCTCTCTCGGAAATCAGCCCCAGCATTTT	CASSSYRGSLGNQPQHF
TRBV5-4	TRBD1	TRBJ2-7	few	TGTGCCAGCAGTTCGGACAGGGTTCCGACGCAGTACTTC	CASSSDRVPTQYF
TRBV6-1	TRBD1	TRBJ1-2	few	TGTGCCAGCAGTGAGGGGGGACAGCCGTATGGCTACACCTTC	CASSEGGQPYGYTF
TRBV15	-	TRBJ2-1	-	TGTGCCACTTCTCCTTTCGGAAACAAGGGCAATGAGGAGTTCTTC	CATSPFGNKGNEEFF
TRBV27	TRBD1	TRBJ2-7	few	TGTGCCAGCTATTCACCCGGGACAGGGGCCTACGAGCAGTACTTC	CASYSPGTGAYEQYF
TRBV28	TRBD1	TRBJ1-4	-	TGTGCCAGCAGTTCCGGGACAGGGGGCACGGGAACTAATGAAAAACTGTTTTTT	CASSSGTGGTGTNEKLFF
TRBV6-5	TRBD1	TRBJ1-6	few	TGTGCCAGCAGTTTGGCCACAGGGGGTTCACCCCTCCACTTT	CASSLATGGSPLHF
TRBV20-1	TRBD2	TRBJ2-7	many	TGCAGTGCTAGAGCGGCTAGCGGGGGTAGTTACGAGCAGTACTTC	CSARAASGGSYEQYF
TRBV11-2	TRBD2	TRBJ2-3	-	TGTGCCAGCAGCTTGCCCCGGACGGGACTAGCGGGGGGGCAACGGTTTTACACAGATACGCAGTATTTT	CASSLPRTGLAGGQRFYTDTQYF
TRBV30	-	TRBJ2-7	-	TGTGCCTGGAGGGAAGGACGTCGATCCTACGAGCAGTACTTC	CAWREGRRSYEQYF
TRBV5-1	-	TRBJ1-2	few	TGCGCCAGCAGTGACTGGGGAACATATGGCTACACCTTC	CASSDWGTYGYTF
TRBV7-2	TRBD1	TRBJ2-7	few	TGTGCCAGCAGCTCGGACAGGGGGGCCTCCTACGAGCAGTACTTC	CASSSDRGASYEQYF
TRBV11-1	-	TRBJ1-5	-	TGTGCCAGCAGCCCGACCCCGTTGGGCGGATATGTTAGCAATCAGCCCCAGCATTTT	CASSPTPLGGYVSNQPQHF
TRBV12-3/TRBV12-4	-	TRBJ2-1	-	TGTGCCAGCAGACTATCGGGGCTCAACAATGAGCAGTTCTTC	CASRLSGLNNEQFF
TRBV18	-	TRBJ2-5	many	TGTGCCAGCTCACCACCGGGGCAAGAGACCCAGTACTTC	CASSPPGQETQYF
TRBV4-2	-	TRBJ1-2	-	TGTGCCAGCAGCCAAGAAAACTCACAGGGTATCGGTGGCTACACCTTC	CASSQENSQGIGGYTF
TRBV7-6	-	TRBJ2-5	-	TGTGCCAGCAGCTTACTATCCACTTTCCAAGAGACCCAGTACTTC	CASSLLSTFQETQYF
TRBV20-1	-	TRBJ1-1	-	TGCAGTGCTAGATGCGACAGGAACACTGAAGCTTTCTTT	CSARCDRNTEAFF
TRBV11-2	-	TRBJ2-3	few	TGTGCCAGCAGCACATCCCTCCACCCCACAGATACGCAGTATTTT	CASSTSLHPTDTQYF
TRBV5-5	-	TRBJ2-2	-	TGTGCCAGCAGCTTGGGGGTCGGATACACCGGGGAGCTGTTTTTT	CASSLGVGYTGELFF